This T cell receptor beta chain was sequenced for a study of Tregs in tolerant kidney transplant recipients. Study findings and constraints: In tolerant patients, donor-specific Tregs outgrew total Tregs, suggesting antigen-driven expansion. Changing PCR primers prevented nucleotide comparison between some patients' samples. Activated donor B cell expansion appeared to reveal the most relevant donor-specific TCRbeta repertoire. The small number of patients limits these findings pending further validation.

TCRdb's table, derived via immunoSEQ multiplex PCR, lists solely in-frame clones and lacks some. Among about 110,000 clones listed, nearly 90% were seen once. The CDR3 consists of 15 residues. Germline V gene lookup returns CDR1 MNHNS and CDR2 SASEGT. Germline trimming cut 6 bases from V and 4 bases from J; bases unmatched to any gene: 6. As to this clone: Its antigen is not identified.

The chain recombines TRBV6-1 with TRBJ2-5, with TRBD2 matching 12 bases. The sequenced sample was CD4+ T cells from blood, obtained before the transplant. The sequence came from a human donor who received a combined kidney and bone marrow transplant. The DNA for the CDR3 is TGTGCCAGCAGAGACCGACTAGCGGGGGTAGAGACCCAGTACTTC. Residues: CASRDRLAGVETQYF.